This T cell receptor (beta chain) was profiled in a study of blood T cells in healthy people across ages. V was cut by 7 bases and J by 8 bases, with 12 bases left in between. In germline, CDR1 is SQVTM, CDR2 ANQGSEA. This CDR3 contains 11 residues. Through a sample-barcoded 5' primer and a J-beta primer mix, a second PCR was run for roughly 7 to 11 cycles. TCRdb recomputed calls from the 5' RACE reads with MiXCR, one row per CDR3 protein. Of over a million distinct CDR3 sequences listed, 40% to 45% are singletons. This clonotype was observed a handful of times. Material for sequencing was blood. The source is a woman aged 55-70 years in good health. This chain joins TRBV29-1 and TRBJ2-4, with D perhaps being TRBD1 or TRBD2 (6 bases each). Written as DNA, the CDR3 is TGCAGCGGACAGGAGGGGGACATTCAGTACTTC. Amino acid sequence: CSGQEGDIQYF.